Listed below are T cell receptor beta chains from one sample, sequenced in a study of T cell repertoires in cytomegalovirus infection. Via MiXCR, TCRdb re-called the reads, giving one row per CDR3 protein. Here the sample spans fewer than 700,000 distinct CDR3 sequences, around 24% being singletons. Sequencing was carried out using CD8+ T cells from PBMCs. These receptors all come from a human donor in good health (CMV status not recorded). Some clones in this sample may be carry-over from other donors' samples. The CDR3 runs from the conserved cysteine through the conserved F or W. The D gene is left open where the match is weak. Size tells how often a clone was seen (once, few, many) or the class of an expanded clone, and some rows leave it out.

j_call	clone_size	d_call	v_call	cdr3_aa	cdr3_nt
TRBJ1-1	few	NA	TRBV20-1	CSAEGFTPEAFF	TGCAGTGCTGAGGGTTTTACCCCCGAAGCTTTCTTT
TRBJ2-3	many	NA	TRBV7-9	CASSPSLTDTQYF	TGTGCCAGCAGCCCATCGCTCACAGATACGCAGTATTTT
TRBJ2-5	many	TRBD2	TRBV7-6	CASSILAGARETQYF	TGTGCCAGCAGCATCCTAGCGGGGGCGCGGGAGACCCAGTACTTC
TRBJ2-5	NA	TRBD1	TRBV7-6	CATSRDRNSETQYF	TGTGCCACTTCCCGGGACAGGAATTCAGAGACCCAGTACTTC
TRBJ2-5	few	TRBD2	TRBV6-5	CASSYWSSGETQYF	TGTGCCAGCAGTTACTGGTCTAGCGGCGAGACCCAGTACTTC
TRBJ1-5	few	TRBD1	TRBV28	CASSFAGTDPYQPQHF	TGTGCCAGCAGTTTCGCCGGGACAGACCCCTATCAGCCCCAGCATTTT
TRBJ2-2	NA	TRBD2	TRBV7-8	CASSGGGGGELFF	TGTGCCAGCAGCGGGGGGGGGGGGGGGGAGCTGTTTTTT
TRBJ1-4	NA	TRBD1	TRBV29-1	CSVFTGGEKLFF	TGCAGCGTTTTCACAGGGGGAGAAAAACTGTTTTTT
TRBJ2-1	many	NA	TRBV7-6	CAEDTRLSHEQFF	TGTGCCGAGGACACTCGACTTTCCCACGAGCAGTTCTTC
TRBJ2-3	few	NA	TRBV7-7	CASSLGLTGTDTQYF	TGTGCTAGCAGCTTAGGACTAACAGGGACAGATACGCAGTATTTT
TRBJ2-2	few	NA	TRBV4-2	CASSQDLLANGELFF	TGTGCCAGCAGCCAAGACCTACTAGCTAACGGGGAGCTGTTTTTT
TRBJ1-6	NA	NA	TRBV27	CASSLGGGKPLHF	TGTGCCAGCAGTTTGGGGGGGGGGAAACCCCTCCACTTT
TRBJ2-1	NA	TRBD1	TRBV19	CASSFLRTGGFNEQFF	TGTGCCAGTAGTTTCCTTAGGACAGGGGGTTTCAATGAGCAGTTCTTC
TRBJ1-2	NA	NA	TRBV10-2	CASSGSSGSDSYTF	TGCGCCAGCAGTGGATCGTCAGGGTCCGATAGCTACACCTTC
TRBJ1-6	many	NA	TRBV7-2	CASSLGGASSYNSPLHF	TGTGCCAGCAGCTTAGGCGGGGCCAGCTCCTATAATTCACCCCTCCACTTT
TRBJ1-5	many	NA	TRBV7-9	CASSPPGWEPQHF	TGTGCCAGCAGCCCTCCGGGGTGGGAGCCCCAGCATTTT
TRBJ1-2	NA	NA	TRBV9	CASRDYYGYTF	TGTGCCAGCAGAGACTACTATGGCTACACCTTC
TRBJ1-2	NA	NA	TRBV10-3	CAIRVRSIYSGTQTGYTF	TGTGCCATCCGAGTGCGTTCTATTTACTCCGGGACGCAAACTGGCTACACCTTC
TRBJ1-4	NA	NA	TRBV5-6	CASTRSTRVFEKLFF	TGTGCCAGCACCCGTTCCACGCGGGTCTTCGAAAAACTGTTTTTT
TRBJ1-2	many	NA	TRBV7-9	CASSLEGLYGYTF	TGTGCCAGCAGCTTAGAGGGCCTCTATGGCTACACCTTC
TRBJ2-3	NA	TRBD2	TRBV6-5	CASTERLGLVPDTQYF	TGTGCCAGCACCGAAAGACTGGGACTAGTCCCAGATACGCAGTATTTT
TRBJ2-7	NA	TRBD2	TRBV29-1	CSVTSGGAYEQYF	TGCAGCGTGACTAGCGGGGGGGCCTACGAGCAGTACTTC
TRBJ1-2	NA	TRBD1	TRBV7-9	CASSYFGTDPNYGYTF	TGTGCCAGCAGCTATTTTGGGACAGACCCTAACTATGGCTACACCTTC
TRBJ2-1	many	NA	TRBV7-6	CASSLDDTLYNEQFF	TGTGCCAGCAGCTTAGACGACACATTATACAATGAGCAGTTCTTC
TRBJ2-1	NA	NA	TRBV27	CASSLWWPVGGTIQYNEQFF	TGTGCCAGCAGTTTATGGTGGCCGGTAGGAGGGACAATTCAATACAATGAGCAGTTCTTC
TRBJ1-5	many	NA	TRBV7-8	CASSLGRGAQPQHF	TGTGCCAGCAGCTTAGGGAGGGGAGCGCAGCCCCAGCATTTT
TRBJ1-1	few	NA	TRBV20-1	CSAVGGGASDTEAFF	TGCAGTGCAGTGGGAGGGGGGGCGTCCGACACTGAAGCTTTCTTT
TRBJ1-5	NA	NA	TRBV27	CASSLSRGSNQPQHF	TGTGCCAGCAGTTTATCTAGGGGTAGCAATCAGCCCCAGCATTTT
TRBJ2-5	many	TRBD2	TRBV7-6	CASSSGLAGSRETQYF	TGTGCCAGCAGCTCGGGACTAGCGGGGAGTCGGGAGACCCAGTACTTC
TRBJ2-2	NA	NA	TRBV15	CATDSGTGELFF	TGTGCCACCGATTCAGGCACCGGGGAGCTGTTTTTT
TRBJ2-2	once	TRBD2	TRBV29-1	CSVGAGDTGEPFF	TGCAGCGTTGGAGCGGGAGACACCGGGGAGCCGTTTTTT
TRBJ1-2	many	TRBD1	TRBV7-8	CASRAGTAPNYGYTF	TGTGCCAGCAGAGCCGGGACAGCCCCTAACTATGGCTACACCTTC
TRBJ1-4	NA	NA	TRBV29-1	CSVDGGSEEKLFF	TGCAGCGTTGACGGAGGGTCTGAAGAAAAACTGTTTTTT
TRBJ1-3	NA	NA	TRBV6-5	CASSYSSNHRAGNTIYF	TGTGCCAGCAGTTACTCGAGTAATCATAGGGCTGGAAACACCATATATTTT
TRBJ2-1	many	TRBD1	TRBV28	CASYETGASKPIPYNEQFF	TGTGCCAGTTATGAGACAGGGGCGAGTAAACCCATCCCCTACAATGAGCAGTTCTTC
TRBJ1-1	few	NA	TRBV7-6	CASSFSQTGPTEAFF	TGTGCCAGCAGCTTTTCACAGACAGGCCCCACTGAAGCTTTCTTT
TRBJ2-7	NA	TRBD1	TRBV7-9	CASRSSGQTTYEQYF	TGTGCCAGCAGATCTTCGGGACAGACCACCTACGAGCAGTACTTC
TRBJ2-3	NA	NA	TRBV28	CASSFLSAGGEAYTDTQYF	TGTGCCAGCAGTTTCCTAAGTGCTGGCGGGGAGGCTTACACAGATACGCAGTATTTT
TRBJ2-1	NA	NA	TRBV29-1	CSATALGGPLSSYNEQFF	TGCAGCGCCACCGCCCTCGGGGGGCCTTTAAGCTCCTACAATGAGCAGTTCTTC
TRBJ2-3	many	TRBD2	TRBV7-2	CASSFGLAGRRDTDTQYF	TGTGCCAGCAGCTTCGGACTAGCGGGGCGCCGAGACACAGATACGCAGTATTTT
TRBJ1-1	few	NA	TRBV6-1	CASRQLNTEAFF	TGTGCCAGCAGGCAGTTGAACACTGAAGCTTTCTTT
TRBJ2-2	NA	TRBD1	TRBV12-3/TRBV12-4	CASNPDRISTGELFF	TGTGCCAGCAACCCGGACAGGATTTCCACCGGGGAGCTGTTTTTT
TRBJ1-3	NA	NA	TRBV4-3	CASSQEDTGPGNTIYF	TGCGCCAGCAGCCAAGAGGACACGGGGCCTGGAAACACCATATATTTT
TRBJ2-6	many	TRBD2	TRBV7-2	CASSLITGGGANVLTF	TGTGCCAGCAGCTTAATAACGGGAGGTGGGGCCAACGTCCTGACTTTC
TRBJ2-1	NA	TRBD2	TRBV29-1	CSVGPGGNNEQFF	TGCAGCGTTGGTCCGGGGGGGAACAATGAGCAGTTCTTC
TRBJ1-6	NA	NA	TRBV4-1	CASSQDSAGAGSPLHF	TGCGCCAGCAGCCAAGATAGCGCAGGGGCAGGTTCACCCCTCCACTTT
TRBJ2-1	NA	NA	TRBV28	CASSTGSEQFF	TGTGCCAGCAGTACAGGGTCTGAGCAGTTCTTC
TRBJ2-1	few	NA	TRBV25-1	CASSETQPQDEQFF	TGTGCCAGCAGCGAAACCCAACCCCAGGATGAGCAGTTCTTC
TRBJ2-1	few	TRBD1	TRBV6-2/TRBV6-3	CASSYPATGSLYNEQFF	TGTGCCAGCAGTTACCCCGCGACAGGGTCCCTCTACAATGAGCAGTTCTTC
TRBJ1-1	NA	TRBD1	TRBV4-1	CASSYRQGDDEAFF	TGCGCCAGCAGCTATCGACAGGGGGATGATGAAGCTTTCTTT
TRBJ1-2	many	NA	TRBV12-5	CASGYQPEGNGYTF	TGTGCTAGTGGTTACCAGCCGGAGGGGAACGGCTACACCTTC
TRBJ2-1	many	TRBD2	TRBV7-6	CASSLAAGSVNEQFF	TGTGCCAGCAGCTTAGCAGCGGGGTCAGTGAATGAGCAGTTCTTC